Below are 25 T cell receptor beta chains sequenced from a single sample in a study of blood T cell repertoires in COVID-19. Assay used: immunoSEQ multiplex PCR; TCRdb lists only in-frame clones, some missing. Among about 120,000 clones, around 77% were seen once, and the ten largest hold 7.9%. The material sequenced was peripheral blood. Receptors were obtained from a human donor in a cohort sampled during active COVID-19.

The rearrangement joins TRBV23-1 to TRBJ2-7, with D possibly matching TRBD1 (6 bases). TRBV23-1 is an ORF for which the function is uncertain. This CDR3 is 15 amino acids long. Between the trimmed V and J ends, which lost 3 bases and 3 bases, there was a span of 15 bases. The CDR3 region has the DNA TGCGCCAGCAGTCACAGGGCAGGGGAAAACTACGAGCAGTACTTC. It translates to CASSHRAGENYEQYF.

The chain employs TRBV5-4 and TRBJ2-5; weak D call: TRBD1 (6 bases). The CDR3 contains 13 residues. The germline V and J ends were trimmed by 4 bases and 5 bases, with 12 bases remaining between them. From germline, CDR1 is SGHNT and CDR2 YYREEE (reference sequence). As DNA, the CDR3 is TGTGCCAGCAGCCATCGACAGGAGGAGACCCAGTACTTC. It codes for CASSHRQEETQYF.

The CDR3 here is CASSSTDRGTEAFF. CDR3 nucleotides: TGTGCCAGCAGCTCAACGGACAGGGGCACTGAAGCTTTCTTT. The rearrangement uses TRBV11-2 and TRBJ1-1; TRBD1 matches at 9 bases. The CDR3 is 14 residues long. Per germline, CDR1 SGHAT and CDR2 FQNNGV. The V segment lost 4 bases and the J segment 4 bases; nucleotides outside the gene matches: 4.

This chain uses TRBV27 with TRBJ2-3; weak D call: TRBD2 (5 bases). V lost 8 bases to trimming and J lost 1 base, with 13 bases between them. CDR1 and CDR2 from the germline V gene are MNHEY and SMNVEV (reference sequence). This CDR3 comprises 14 residues. Written as DNA, the CDR3 is TGTGCCAGCTCCGGGGAGATGGGCACAGATACGCAGTATTTT. Translated, it gives CASSGEMGTDTQYF.

In regard to this clone: The sample carries other DNA sequences with the same CDR3. The genes are TRBV6-1 and TRBJ1-2; D gene unclear. The CDR3 spans 14 residues. Germline CDR1 is MNHNS and CDR2 is SASEGT. V lost 1 base and J lost 2, with 8 bases in between. CDR3 protein: CASSEGGGNYGYTF. As DNA, the CDR3 is TGTGCCAGCAGTGAAGGCGGCGGGAACTATGGCTACACCTTC.

This CDR3 reads CSARATEAFF. For the CDR3, the DNA is TGCAGTGCTAGGGCCACTGAAGCTTTCTTT. The genes are TRBV20-1 and TRBJ1-1; D ambiguous. The CDR3 totals 10 residues. The V gene lost 3 bases and the J gene lost 4 bases, with 3 bases spanning the gap. Germline loops: CDR1 DFQATT, CDR2 SNEGSKA (reference sequence).

V is TRBV11-1 and J is TRBJ2-5; possible D gene TRBD1, 6 bases. Trimming took off 3 bases at V and 2 bases at J, with 16 bases between the two ends. This CDR3 has 16 residues. Germline V gene lookup returns CDR1 SGHAT and CDR2 FQDESV (reference sequence). This CDR3 is CASSFSGAGHQETQYF. CDR3 bases: TGTGCCAGCAGCTTTTCAGGGGCTGGGCATCAAGAGACCCAGTACTTC.

The chain recombines TRBV7-9 with TRBJ1-6, with 7 bases aligning to TRBD1. Unmatched junction bases numbered 12, after V lost 3 bases and J lost 7 bases. CDR3 length: 17 amino acids. CDR1 and CDR2 from the germline V gene are SEHNR and FQNEAQ (reference sequence). The CDR3 nucleotides read TGTGCCAGCAGCTTCGACGCCGACAGGGTACCCAATTCACCCCTCCACTTT. Amino acid sequence: CASSFDADRVPNSPLHF.

The chain joins TRBV6-5 to TRBJ2-1; D is possibly TRBD2 (7 bases). This CDR3 has 15 residues. With 6 bases removed from V and 0 bases from J, the gap between germline ends came to 12 bases. From germline, CDR1 is MNHEY and CDR2 SVGAGI. CDR3 nucleotide sequence: TGTGCCAGCAGCGCGGGGGCGAGCTCCTACAATGAGCAGTTCTTC. Its protein product is CASSAGASSYNEQFF.

V usage is TRBV6-4 and J usage is TRBJ1-2, with TRBD1 identical over 8 bases. Trimming cost V 1 base and J 14 bases; bases outside gene matches: 12. This CDR3 contains 14 residues. Germline V gives CDR1 MRHNA, CDR2 SNTAGT. CDR3 loop: CASSDLAGGEVLTF. The CDR3 DNA follows: TGTGCCAGCAGTGACTTGGCAGGGGGCGAAGTACTTACCTTC.

This clone was picked up one time. The V call is TRBV7-2, the J call TRBJ2-1, with D possibly TRBD2 on 6 matching bases. Trimming stripped 5 bases from V and 7 bases from J, with 12 bases between. Per the germline V gene, CDR1 is SGHTA and CDR2 is FQGNSA. This CDR3 spans 13 amino acids. The CDR3 is CASSRGTWNEQFF. As DNA, the CDR3 is TGTGCCAGCAGCCGAGGGACTTGGAATGAGCAGTTCTTC. Full variable domain (outside the CDR3, taken from reference TRBV7-2 and TRBJ2-1): GAGVSQSPSNKVTEKGKDVELRCDPISGHTALYWYRQSLGQGLEFLIYFQGNSAPDKSGLPSDRFSAERTGGSVSTLTIQRTQQEDSAVYLCASSRGTWNEQFFGPGTRLTVL.

The chain is built from TRBV5-1 and TRBJ2-7; tentative D call: TRBD2 (6 bases). CDR1 SGHRS and CDR2 YFSETQ come from the germline V gene. The CDR3 runs to 14 residues. Trimming removed 0 bases from V and 1 base from J, with 8 bases in between. CDR3 residues: CASSLVGGSYEQYF. In DNA form, the CDR3 reads TGCGCCAGCAGCTTGGTTGGAGGGTCCTACGAGCAGTACTTC.

This chain uses TRBV5-6 with TRBJ2-7; D perhaps matches TRBD1 (6 bases). Looked up from germline, CDR1 is SGHDT and CDR2 is YYEEEE. V was pared by 4 bases and J by 6 bases, with 20 bases between. The CDR3 contains 15 residues. This chain's CDR3 is CASSQSAQGWGEQYF. CDR3 sequence (DNA): TGTGCCAGCAGCCAATCGGCTCAGGGGTGGGGCGAGCAGTACTTC.

J is TRBJ1-5 and V is TRBV19; 8 bases fit TRBD1. From germline, CDR1 is LNHDA and CDR2 SQIVND (reference sequence). The CDR3 runs 15 residues. J was trimmed by 1 base and V by 6 bases; bases with no gene match: 5. The chain's CDR3 is CASSPDRGSNQPQHF. Here the CDR3 DNA reads TGTGCCAGTAGCCCCGACAGGGGAAGCAATCAGCCCCAGCATTTT.

The chain has TRBV28 and TRBJ2-7; 7 bases agree with TRBD1. CDR1 and CDR2 (germline): MDHEN, SYDVKM. This CDR3 spans 15 amino acids. The V and J ends lost 6 bases and 7 bases, in that order; junction bases with no gene match: 15. The CDR3 sequence is CASRPTGDTVEEQYF. Here the CDR3 DNA reads TGTGCCAGCAGGCCCACAGGGGATACCGTAGAGGAGCAGTACTTC.

V is TRBV7-9 and J is TRBJ1-6; D unclear. Trimming left V 5 bases short and J 6 bases short, with 14 bases between. CDR1 is SEHNR, CDR2 FQNEAQ, per germline (reference sequence). The CDR3 has 15 amino acids. CDR3 region: CASSQEGGLNSPLHF. The CDR3 nucleotides read TGTGCCAGCAGCCAAGAAGGTGGGCTTAATTCACCCCTCCACTTT.

The chain uses TRBV5-5 and TRBJ1-1; tentative D call: TRBD1 (5 bases). This CDR3 is 14 amino acids long. The germline V and J ends were trimmed by 4 bases and 1 base, with 11 bases remaining between them. CDR1 is SGHKS and CDR2 is YYEKEE in the germline V gene (reference sequence). The CDR3, as DNA: TGTGCCAGCAGCCCGGAACAGGCGAACACTGAAGCTTTCTTT. The encoded protein is CASSPEQANTEAFF.

The sample holds one count of this clone. The CDR3 bases are TGTGCCAGCAGCCAAGAAGAGGGTTGGGGAGGCACTGAAGCTTTCTTT. This encodes CASSQEEGWGGTEAFF. V is TRBV14 and J is TRBJ1-1; D call uncertain. The germline gives CDR1 SGHDN, CDR2 FVKESK. Trimming stripped 0 bases from V and 4 bases from J, with 15 bases between. There are 16 residues in the CDR3.

The rearrangement uses TRBV6-5 and TRBJ2-7; D is perhaps TRBD2 (6 bases). Germline V lookup: CDR1 MNHEY, CDR2 SVGAGI. The CDR3 is made up of 15 amino acids. The ends were cut back, 0 bases at V and 0 bases at J, with 9 bases in the middle. The CDR3 reads CASSYSGGASYEQYF. For the CDR3, the DNA is TGTGCCAGCAGTTACTCAGGCGGGGCCTCCTACGAGCAGTACTTC.

This clone appeared a few times. The J gene is TRBJ1-2, the V gene TRBV6-6; 7 nucleotides agree with TRBD1. The CDR3 runs to 13 residues. Germline CDR1 reads MNHNY; CDR2 reads SVGAGI (reference sequence). With 6 bases clipped from V and 2 bases from J, the junction kept 3 bases outside the gene matches. The CDR3 nucleotides read TGTGCCAGCAGCCTACAGGGGAACTATGGCTACACCTTC. Translating it yields CASSLQGNYGYTF.

This chain joins TRBV4-1 and TRBJ2-7, with 7 nucleotides matching TRBD2. The CDR3 runs 16 residues. Germline loops: CDR1 MGHRA, CDR2 YSYEKL. The trim removed 0 bases at V and 6 bases at J, leaving 11 bases unmatched. The CDR3 nucleotides are TGCGCCAGCAGCCAAGATCGAGCGGGGACCCGGGTCGAGCAGTACTTC. Translation gives CASSQDRAGTRVEQYF.

The chain links TRBV19 to TRBJ2-1, with 11 bases matching TRBD1. This CDR3 spans 15 amino acids. Germline lookup yields CDR1 LNHDA and CDR2 SQIVND (reference sequence). Germline trimming cut 3 bases from V and 9 bases from J; bases unmatched to any gene: 7. The DNA of the CDR3 is TGTGCCAGTAGTATTGGACAGGGGGCAATCAGTGAGCAGTTCTTC. Translating gives CASSIGQGAISEQFF.

This chain joins TRBV12-5 and TRBJ2-2, with unresolved D. The CDR3 spans 17 residues. Trimming took 4 bases from V and 2 from J, leaving 17 bases between them. CDR1 is LGHNT, CDR2 FRNRAP, per germline. The DNA for the CDR3 is TGTGCTAGTGGTTCCCCTGACTCCCCCTTTAACACCGGGGAGCTGTTTTTT. Amino acids: CASGSPDSPFNTGELFF.

This clone was detected once. The chain has TRBV21-1 and TRBJ1-2. TRBV21-1 is termed a pseudogene. The CDR3 totals 10 residues. In DNA form, the CDR3 reads TGTGCCAGCAGCACCGATGGCTACACCTTC. Translated, it gives CASSTDGYTF.

The chain couples TRBV2 to TRBJ2-7; 7 bases line up with TRBD2. The germline CDR1 and CDR2 sequences are SNHLY and FYNNEI. The V and J ends lost 1 base and 1 base, in that order; junction bases with no gene match: 4. The CDR3 runs 15 residues. The CDR3 DNA follows: TGTGCCAGCAGTGAAGAAGGGAGGGGTTCCTACGAGCAGTACTTC. Translation: CASSEEGRGSYEQYF.